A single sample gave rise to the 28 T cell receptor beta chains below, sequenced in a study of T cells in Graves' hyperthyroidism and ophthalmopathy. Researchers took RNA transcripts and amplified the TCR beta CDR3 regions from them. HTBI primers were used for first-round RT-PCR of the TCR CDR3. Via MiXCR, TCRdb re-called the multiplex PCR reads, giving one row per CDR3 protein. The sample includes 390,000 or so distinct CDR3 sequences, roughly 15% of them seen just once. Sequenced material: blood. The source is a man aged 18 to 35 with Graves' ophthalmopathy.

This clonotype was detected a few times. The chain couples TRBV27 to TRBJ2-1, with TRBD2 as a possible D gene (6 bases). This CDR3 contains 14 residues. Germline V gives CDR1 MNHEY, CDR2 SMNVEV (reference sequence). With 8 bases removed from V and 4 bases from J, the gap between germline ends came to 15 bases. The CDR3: CASAPLAVYNEQFF. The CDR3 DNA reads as TGTGCCAGCGCTCCCTTAGCGGTATACAATGAGCAGTTCTTC.

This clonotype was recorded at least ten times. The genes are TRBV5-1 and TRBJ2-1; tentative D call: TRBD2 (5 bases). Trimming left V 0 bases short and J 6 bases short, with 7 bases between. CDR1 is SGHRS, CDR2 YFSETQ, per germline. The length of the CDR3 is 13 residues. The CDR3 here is CASSLAGVNEQFF. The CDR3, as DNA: TGCGCCAGCAGCTTGGCCGGGGTCAATGAGCAGTTCTTC.

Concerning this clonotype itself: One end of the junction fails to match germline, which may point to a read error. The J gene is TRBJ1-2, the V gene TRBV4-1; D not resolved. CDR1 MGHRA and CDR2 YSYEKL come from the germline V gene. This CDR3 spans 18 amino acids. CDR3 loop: CASSQDRGVRKANYGYAF. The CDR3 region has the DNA TGCGCCAGCAGCCAAGATCGTGGAGTCCGAAAAGCCAACTATGGCTACGCCTTC.

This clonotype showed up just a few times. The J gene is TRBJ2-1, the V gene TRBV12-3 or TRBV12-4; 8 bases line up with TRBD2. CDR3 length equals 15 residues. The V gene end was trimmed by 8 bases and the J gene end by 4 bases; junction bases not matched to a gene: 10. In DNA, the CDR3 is TGTGCCAGCTTCCCTTTAGCGGGGTCATACAATGAGCAGTTCTTC. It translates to CASFPLAGSYNEQFF.

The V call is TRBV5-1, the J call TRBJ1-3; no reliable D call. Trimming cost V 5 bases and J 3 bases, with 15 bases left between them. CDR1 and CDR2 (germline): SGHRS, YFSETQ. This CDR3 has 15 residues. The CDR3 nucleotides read TGCGCCAGCAGTTTTTACGGGCTCTTTGGAAACACCATATATTTT. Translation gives CASSFYGLFGNTIYF.

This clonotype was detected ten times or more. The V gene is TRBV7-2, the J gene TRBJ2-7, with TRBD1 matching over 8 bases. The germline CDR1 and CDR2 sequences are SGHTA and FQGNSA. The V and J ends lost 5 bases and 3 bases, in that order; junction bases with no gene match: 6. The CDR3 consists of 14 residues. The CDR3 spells CASSRPGQVYEQYF. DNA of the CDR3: TGTGCCAGCAGCCGGCCGGGACAGGTCTACGAGCAGTACTTC.

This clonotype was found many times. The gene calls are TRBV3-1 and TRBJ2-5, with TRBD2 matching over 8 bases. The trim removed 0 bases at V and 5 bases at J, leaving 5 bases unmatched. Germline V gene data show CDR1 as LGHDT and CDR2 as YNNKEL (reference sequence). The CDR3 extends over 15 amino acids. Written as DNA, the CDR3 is TGTGCCAGCAGCCAAGATCTCAGCGGGGGTGAGACCCAGTACTTC. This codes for CASSQDLSGGETQYF.

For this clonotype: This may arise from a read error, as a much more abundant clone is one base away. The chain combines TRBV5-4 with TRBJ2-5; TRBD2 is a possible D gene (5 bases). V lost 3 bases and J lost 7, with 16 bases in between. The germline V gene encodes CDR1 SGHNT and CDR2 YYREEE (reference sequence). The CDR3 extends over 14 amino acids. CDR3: CASSSDGREVTQYF. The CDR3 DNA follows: TGTGCCAGCAGCTCAGACGGACGGGAAGTGACCCAGTACTTC.

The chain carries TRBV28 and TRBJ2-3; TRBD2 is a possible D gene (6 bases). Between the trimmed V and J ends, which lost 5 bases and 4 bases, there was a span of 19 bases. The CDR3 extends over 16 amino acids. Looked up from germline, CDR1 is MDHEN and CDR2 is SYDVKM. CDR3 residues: CASSAAQRRGPDTQYF. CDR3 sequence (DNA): TGTGCCAGCAGTGCGGCCCAGCGGCGGGGTCCAGATACGCAGTATTTT.

CDR3 region: CASSLSTGGKHEQYF. The CDR3, as DNA: TGTGCCAGCAGCCTCTCGACAGGGGGCAAGCACGAGCAGTACTTC. The J gene is TRBJ2-7, the V gene TRBV27; 10 bases match TRBD1. Germline V gene sequence: CDR1 MNHEY, CDR2 SMNVEV (reference sequence). Trimming removed 6 bases from V and 5 bases from J; junction bases left unmatched: 10. The CDR3 runs 15 residues.

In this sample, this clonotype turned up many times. The CDR3 region is CASKTGTGYNSPLHF. CDR3 coding DNA: TGTGCCAGCAAAACCGGGACAGGGTACAATTCACCCCTCCACTTT. The chain couples TRBV7-8 to TRBJ1-6; 9 nucleotides line up with TRBD1. The germline V gene has CDR1 SGHVS and CDR2 FQNEAQ. The CDR3 spans 15 residues. J gave up 7 bases and V 7 bases, and 8 bases lay outside the gene matches.

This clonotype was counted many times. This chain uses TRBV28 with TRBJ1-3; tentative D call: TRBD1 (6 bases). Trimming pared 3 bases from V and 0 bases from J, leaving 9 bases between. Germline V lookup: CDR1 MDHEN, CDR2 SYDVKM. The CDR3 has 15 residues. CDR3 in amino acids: CASSFTGFSGNTIYF. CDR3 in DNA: TGTGCCAGCAGTTTCACAGGGTTCTCTGGAAACACCATATATTTT.

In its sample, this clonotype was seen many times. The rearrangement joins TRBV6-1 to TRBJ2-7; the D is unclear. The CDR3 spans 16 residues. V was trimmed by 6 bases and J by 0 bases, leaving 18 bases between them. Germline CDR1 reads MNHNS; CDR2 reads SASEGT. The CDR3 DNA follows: TGTGCCAGCAGCTCAGCTCCAGATTTGAGCTCCTACGAGCAGTACTTC. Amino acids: CASSSAPDLSSYEQYF.

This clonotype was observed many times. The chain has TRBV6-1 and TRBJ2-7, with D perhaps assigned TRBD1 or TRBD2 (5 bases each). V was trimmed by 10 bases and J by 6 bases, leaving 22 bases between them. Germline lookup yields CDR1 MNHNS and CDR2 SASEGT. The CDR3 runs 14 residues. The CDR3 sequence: CATGAGTETSEQYF. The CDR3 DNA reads TGTGCCACCGGGGCCGGGACGGAAACTTCCGAGCAGTACTTC.

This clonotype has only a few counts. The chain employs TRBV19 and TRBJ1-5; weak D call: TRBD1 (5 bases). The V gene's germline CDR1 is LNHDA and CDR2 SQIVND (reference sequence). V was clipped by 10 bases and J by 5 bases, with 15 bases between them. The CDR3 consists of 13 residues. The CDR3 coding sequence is TGTGCCATCGCGTCGAGGGGTGATCAGCCCCAGCATTTT. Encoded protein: CAIASRGDQPQHF.

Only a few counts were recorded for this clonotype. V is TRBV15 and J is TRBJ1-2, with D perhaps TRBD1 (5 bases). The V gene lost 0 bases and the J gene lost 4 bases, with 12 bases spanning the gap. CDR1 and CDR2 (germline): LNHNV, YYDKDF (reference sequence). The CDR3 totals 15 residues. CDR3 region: CATSRDRGNSYGYTF. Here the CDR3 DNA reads TGTGCCACCAGCAGAGATCGGGGGAATAGCTATGGCTACACCTTC.

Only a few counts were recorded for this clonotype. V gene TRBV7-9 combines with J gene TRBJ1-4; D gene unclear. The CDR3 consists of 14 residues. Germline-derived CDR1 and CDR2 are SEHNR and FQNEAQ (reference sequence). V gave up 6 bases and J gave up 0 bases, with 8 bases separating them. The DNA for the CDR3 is TGTGCCAGCAGTCCCGGTCCAACTAATGAAAAACTGTTTTTT. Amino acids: CASSPGPTNEKLFF.

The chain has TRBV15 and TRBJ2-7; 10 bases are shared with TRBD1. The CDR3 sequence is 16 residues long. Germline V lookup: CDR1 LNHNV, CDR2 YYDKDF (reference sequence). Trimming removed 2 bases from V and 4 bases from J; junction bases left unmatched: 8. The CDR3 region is CATSRLGQGVNYEQYF. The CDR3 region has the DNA TGTGCCACCAGCAGACTAGGACAGGGGGTAAATTACGAGCAGTACTTC.

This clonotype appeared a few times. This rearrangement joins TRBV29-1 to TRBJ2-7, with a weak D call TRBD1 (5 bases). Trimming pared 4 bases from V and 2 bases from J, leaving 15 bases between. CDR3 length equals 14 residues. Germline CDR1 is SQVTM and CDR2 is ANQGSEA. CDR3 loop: CSVATRQLAYEQYF. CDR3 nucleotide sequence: TGCAGCGTTGCGACCCGACAGCTTGCCTACGAGCAGTACTTC.

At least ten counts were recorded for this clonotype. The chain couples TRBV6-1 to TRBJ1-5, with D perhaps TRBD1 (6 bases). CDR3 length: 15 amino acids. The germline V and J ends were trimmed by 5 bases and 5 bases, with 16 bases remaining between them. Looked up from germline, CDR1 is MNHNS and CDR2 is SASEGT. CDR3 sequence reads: CASSWPGQHYQPQHF. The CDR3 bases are TGTGCCAGCAGTTGGCCAGGACAGCATTATCAGCCCCAGCATTTT.

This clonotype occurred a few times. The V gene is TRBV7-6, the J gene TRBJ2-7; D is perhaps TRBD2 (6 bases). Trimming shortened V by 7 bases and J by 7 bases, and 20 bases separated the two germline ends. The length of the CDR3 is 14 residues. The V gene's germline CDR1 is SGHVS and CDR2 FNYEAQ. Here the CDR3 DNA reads TGTGCCAGCACCTATTATAGCGGACACGGAGAGCAGTACTTC. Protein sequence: CASTYYSGHGEQYF.

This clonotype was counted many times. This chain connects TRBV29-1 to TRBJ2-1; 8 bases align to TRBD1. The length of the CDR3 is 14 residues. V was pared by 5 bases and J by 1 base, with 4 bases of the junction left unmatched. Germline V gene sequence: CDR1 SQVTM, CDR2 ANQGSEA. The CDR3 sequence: CSVPQGGSYNEQFF. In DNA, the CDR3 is TGCAGCGTTCCACAGGGGGGTTCCTACAATGAGCAGTTCTTC.

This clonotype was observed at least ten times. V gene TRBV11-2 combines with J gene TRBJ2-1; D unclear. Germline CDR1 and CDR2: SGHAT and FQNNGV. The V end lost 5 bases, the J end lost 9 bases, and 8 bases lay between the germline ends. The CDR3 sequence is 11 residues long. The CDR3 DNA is TGTGCCAGCAGCAACGACGGTGAGCAGTTCTTC. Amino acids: CASSNDGEQFF. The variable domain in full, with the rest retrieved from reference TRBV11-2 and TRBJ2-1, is EAGVAQSPRYKIIEKRQSVAFWCNPISGHATLYWYQQILGQGPKLLIQFQNNGVVDDSQLPKDRFSAERLKGVDSTLKIQPAKLEDSAVYLCASSNDGEQFFGPGTRLTVL.

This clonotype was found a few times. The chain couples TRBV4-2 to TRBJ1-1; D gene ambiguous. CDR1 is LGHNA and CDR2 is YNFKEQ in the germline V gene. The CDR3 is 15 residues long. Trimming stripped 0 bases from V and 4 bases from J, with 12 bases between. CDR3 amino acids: CASSQEEGIATEAFF. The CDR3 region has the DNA TGTGCCAGCAGCCAAGAAGAGGGAATTGCCACTGAAGCTTTCTTT.

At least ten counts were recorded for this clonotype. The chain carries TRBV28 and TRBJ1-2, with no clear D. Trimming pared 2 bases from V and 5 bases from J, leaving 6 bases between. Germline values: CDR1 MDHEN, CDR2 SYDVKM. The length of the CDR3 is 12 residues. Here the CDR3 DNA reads TGTGCCAGCAGTTTAGATCTTTATGGCTACACCTTC. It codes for CASSLDLYGYTF.

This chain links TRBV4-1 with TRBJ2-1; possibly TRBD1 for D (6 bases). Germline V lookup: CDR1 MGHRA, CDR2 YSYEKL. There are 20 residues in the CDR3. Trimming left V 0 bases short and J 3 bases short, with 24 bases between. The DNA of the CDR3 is TGCGCCAGCAGCCAAGATAAAGTAGGATGGGTCGACAGGAGCTACAATGAGCAGTTCTTC. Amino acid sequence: CASSQDKVGWVDRSYNEQFF.

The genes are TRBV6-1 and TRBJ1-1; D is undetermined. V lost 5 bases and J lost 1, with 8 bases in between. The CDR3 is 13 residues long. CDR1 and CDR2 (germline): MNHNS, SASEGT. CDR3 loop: CASSYIKNTEAFF. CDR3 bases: TGTGCCAGCAGTTATATCAAGAACACTGAAGCTTTCTTT.

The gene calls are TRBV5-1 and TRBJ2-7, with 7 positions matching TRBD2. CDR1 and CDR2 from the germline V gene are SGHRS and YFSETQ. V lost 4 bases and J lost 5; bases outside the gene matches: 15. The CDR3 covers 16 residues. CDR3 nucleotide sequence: TGCGCCAGCAGCACCCCGTCGGGGGGTCCCGATAACGAGCAGTACTTC. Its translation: CASSTPSGGPDNEQYF.